The 14 T cell receptor beta chains below were found in one sample sequenced in a study of blood T cell repertoires in COVID-19. Only in-frame clones appear in the TCRdb table, and some are missing; sequencing was by immunoSEQ multiplex PCR. This table holds about 240,000 clones, around 86% found once. Material for sequencing was PBMCs or T cells enriched from blood (not recorded which). Receptor source: a woman aged 40 to 49 with acute COVID-19.

The rearrangement uses TRBV13 and TRBJ2-3; 12 nucleotides line up with TRBD2. The ends lost 5 bases at V and 5 bases at J; junction bases unmatched: 11. This CDR3 spans 17 amino acids. Germline V gene lookup returns CDR1 PRHDT and CDR2 FYEKMQ (reference sequence). CDR3 DNA: TGTGCCAGCAGCCTACGTCTGACTAGCGGGAGCGGAGATACGCAGTATTTT. This codes for CASSLRLTSGSGDTQYF. The variable domain in full, completed from reference TRBV13 and TRBJ2-3, reads AAGVIQSPRHLIKEKRETATLKCYPIPRHDTVYWYQQGPGQDPQFLISFYEKMQSDKGSIPDRFSAQQFSDYHSELNMSSLELGDSALYFCASSLRLTSGSGDTQYFGPGTRLTVL.

V gene TRBV10-1 combines with J gene TRBJ2-1; tentatively, D is TRBD2 (6 bases). Trimming cost V 1 base and J 10 bases, with 14 bases left between them. The CDR3 covers 14 residues. The germline V gene encodes CDR1 WNHNN and CDR2 SYGVQD (reference sequence). The CDR3 here is CASSEFGRRGEQFF. The CDR3 coding sequence is TGCGCCAGCAGTGAGTTCGGACGCCGGGGGGAGCAGTTCTTC.

The rearrangement links TRBV25-1 to TRBJ2-1, with D possibly matching TRBD1 (7 bases). The CDR3 covers 14 residues. CDR1 and CDR2 from the germline V gene are MGHDK and SYGVNS. V dropped 8 bases and J dropped 4 bases, with 15 bases sitting between them. CDR3 protein: CASLGGQKYNEQFF. The CDR3 nucleotides are TGTGCCAGCCTCGGGGGACAGAAATACAATGAGCAGTTCTTC.

The V and J genes are TRBV9 and TRBJ2-1, with 10 positions matching TRBD2. Germline V gene lookup returns CDR1 SGDLS and CDR2 YYNGEE. The CDR3 runs to 17 residues. The trim removed 4 bases at V and 7 bases at J, leaving 14 bases unmatched. The DNA of the CDR3 is TGTGCCAGCAGCCCAGGGGACAGCGGGAGGGCCTTGAATGAGCAGTTCTTC. Its translation: CASSPGDSGRALNEQFF.

This chain connects TRBV28 to TRBJ1-1; possibly TRBD1 for D (6 bases). The germline CDR1 and CDR2 sequences are MDHEN and SYDVKM. V lost 6 bases and J 1 base, leaving 15 bases between the germline ends. The CDR3 totals 15 residues. CDR3 amino acids: CASRGPGQTNTEAFF. The CDR3 DNA sequence: TGTGCCAGCAGGGGACCGGGACAAACGAACACTGAAGCTTTCTTT.

The gene calls are TRBV9 and TRBJ2-3; the match to TRBD2 covers 7 bases. Trimming at V came to 3 bases and at J to 1 base, leaving 8 bases not matched to a gene. This CDR3 is 16 amino acids long. The V gene's germline CDR1 is SGDLS and CDR2 YYNGEE. The CDR3 nucleotides read TGTGCCAGCAGCGAGACCATGGGGGGGGGCACAGATACGCAGTATTTT. This encodes CASSETMGGGTDTQYF.

The chain uses TRBV25-1 and TRBJ1-4, with a weak D call TRBD1 (6 bases). This CDR3 has 12 amino acids. Trimming cost V 6 bases and J 7 bases, with 9 bases left between them. CDR1 MGHDK and CDR2 SYGVNS come from the germline V gene. CDR3 coding DNA: TGTGCCAGCAGACAGGGTGGTGAAAAACTGTTTTTT. Amino acids: CASRQGGEKLFF.

The CDR3 loop reads CASRAQGFRGYTF. The CDR3 coding sequence is TGTGCCAGCAGGGCACAGGGTTTTCGAGGCTACACCTTC. The V and J genes are TRBV11-3 and TRBJ1-2; D perhaps matches TRBD1 (6 bases). V was cut by 6 bases and J by 8 bases, with 16 bases left in between. The length of the CDR3 is 13 residues. CDR1 and CDR2 (germline): SGHNT, YENEEA.

The chain links TRBV6-1 to TRBJ2-2; unclear D gene. Germline CDR1 and CDR2: MNHNS and SASEGT. Trimming shortened V by 2 bases and J by 6 bases, and 13 bases separated the two germline ends. This CDR3 is 15 amino acids long. DNA for the CDR3: TGTGCCAGCAGTGAAAGGCTAGTCCCCCCCGGGGAGCTGTTTTTT. It codes for CASSERLVPPGELFF.

The rearrangement uses TRBV3-1 (or the pseudogene TRBV3-2) and TRBJ1-6; 7 bases align to TRBD1. In germline, CDR1 is LGHDT, CDR2 YNNKEL (reference sequence). Losses at the gene ends were 5 bases for V and 4 bases for J; bases not matched to a gene: 8. The CDR3 is 16 residues long. This CDR3 reads CASSEKRGLYNSPLHF. CDR3 coding DNA: TGTGCCAGCAGCGAGAAAAGGGGGCTTTATAATTCACCCCTCCACTTT.

The chain is built from TRBV7-3 and TRBJ2-3, with no clear D. The V and J ends lost 5 bases and 6 bases respectively, with 15 bases between them. This CDR3 has 14 residues. Per the germline V gene, CDR1 is SGHTA and CDR2 is FQGTGA. The DNA for the CDR3 is TGTGCCAGCAGCGCCTTGCTAGGTTCTGATACGCAGTATTTT. Its translation is CASSALLGSDTQYF.

The chain links TRBV19 to TRBJ2-3, with D perhaps matching TRBD2 (5 bases). Trimming pared 3 bases from V and 2 bases from J, leaving 15 bases between. The V gene's germline CDR1 is LNHDA and CDR2 SQIVND (reference sequence). The CDR3 spans 16 residues. The CDR3 DNA follows: TGTGCCAGTAGTATTGCGAGCGGAGCAACCACAGATACGCAGTATTTT. This sequence encodes CASSIASGATTDTQYF.

The chain uses TRBV19 and TRBJ2-1, with 16 bases lining up with TRBD2. The CDR3 runs 16 residues. Germline assignment: CDR1 LNHDA and CDR2 SQIVND (reference sequence). V lost 4 bases, J lost 10 bases, and 7 bases stayed unmatched. The CDR3, as DNA: TGTGCCAGTAGTAGCAAGGGACTAGCGGGAGGGCCAGAGCAGTTCTTC. Translation: CASSSKGLAGGPEQFF.

The chain carries TRBV2 and TRBJ1-4, with D maybe TRBD1 (5 bases). This CDR3 comprises 13 residues. Trimming removed 7 bases at V and 8 bases at J, with 14 bases between. Per germline, CDR1 SNHLY and CDR2 FYNNEI. The CDR3 DNA follows: TGTGCCAGCATGGAGGGGCGGCAGGAAAAACTGTTTTTT. The encoded protein is CASMEGRQEKLFF.